This is a list of T cell receptor beta chains from one sample in a study of blood T cell repertoires in COVID-19. Some clones are missing from TCRdb's copy, which holds only in-frame ones; the method was immunoSEQ multiplex PCR. There are more than 70,000 clones in the sample; 90% occur only once, and less than 0.8% lies in the top ten. The sample consisted of peripheral blood. The source of these receptors is an elderly woman with acute or convalescent COVID-19. CDR3s include the opening cysteine and the closing phenylalanine or tryptophan. The D gene is left open where the match is weak. The size of a clone is reported for some rows only, either as once, few or many, or as a class for expanded clones.

J	V	D	size	CDR3	DNA
TRBJ2-3	TRBV2	-	-	CATRTDLAADTQYF	TGTGCCACCAGGACCGATTTAGCGGCGGATACGCAGTATTTT
TRBJ1-6	TRBV5-1	TRBD1	-	CASSLSTDRASPLHF	TGCGCCAGCAGCTTGAGTACGGACAGGGCTTCACCCCTCCACTTT
TRBJ1-2	TRBV12-3/TRBV12-4	-	-	CASSRGRTLGYTF	TGTGCCAGCAGCCGAGGACGGACACTGGGCTACACCTTC
TRBJ2-7	TRBV20-1	-	-	CSASPPDRPYEQYF	TGCAGTGCTAGTCCCCCGGACAGACCCTACGAGCAGTACTTC
TRBJ2-5	TRBV6-2/TRBV6-3	TRBD2	-	CASSYSGTSGLQETQYF	TGTGCCAGCAGTTACTCAGGGACTAGCGGACTCCAAGAGACCCAGTACTTC
TRBJ1-2	TRBV18	TRBD1	-	CASSPGTGDYGYTF	TGTGCCAGCTCACCAGGGACAGGCGACTATGGCTACACCTTC
TRBJ1-5	TRBV21-1	-	once	CASGRDSSYTINQPQHF	TGTGCCAGCGGACGGGACAGCTCTTATACCATTAATCAGCCCCAGCATTTT
TRBJ2-7	TRBV6-1	-	-	CASSDSGEYEQYF	TGTGCCAGCAGTGATTCGGGGGAGTACGAGCAGTACTTC
TRBJ2-7	TRBV13	TRBD1	-	CASSLGSGQGIYEQYF	TGTGCCAGCAGCTTAGGCTCGGGACAGGGGATTTACGAGCAGTACTTC
TRBJ1-2	TRBV29-1	TRBD1	-	CSETDRGWSGYTF	TGCAGCGAAACGGACAGGGGGTGGAGTGGCTACACCTTC
TRBJ2-4	TRBV28	-	-	CASSPRGLAKNIQYF	TGTGCCAGCAGTCCCCGTGGCCTAGCCAAAAACATTCAGTACTTC
TRBJ2-7	TRBV27	-	-	CASSLWAGQGEQYF	TGTGCCAGCAGTTTATGGGCGGGGCAGGGTGAGCAGTACTTC
TRBJ2-1	TRBV6-2/TRBV6-3	-	-	CASSRKVASEQFF	TGTGCCAGCAGTAGAAAGGTAGCGTCGGAGCAGTTCTTC